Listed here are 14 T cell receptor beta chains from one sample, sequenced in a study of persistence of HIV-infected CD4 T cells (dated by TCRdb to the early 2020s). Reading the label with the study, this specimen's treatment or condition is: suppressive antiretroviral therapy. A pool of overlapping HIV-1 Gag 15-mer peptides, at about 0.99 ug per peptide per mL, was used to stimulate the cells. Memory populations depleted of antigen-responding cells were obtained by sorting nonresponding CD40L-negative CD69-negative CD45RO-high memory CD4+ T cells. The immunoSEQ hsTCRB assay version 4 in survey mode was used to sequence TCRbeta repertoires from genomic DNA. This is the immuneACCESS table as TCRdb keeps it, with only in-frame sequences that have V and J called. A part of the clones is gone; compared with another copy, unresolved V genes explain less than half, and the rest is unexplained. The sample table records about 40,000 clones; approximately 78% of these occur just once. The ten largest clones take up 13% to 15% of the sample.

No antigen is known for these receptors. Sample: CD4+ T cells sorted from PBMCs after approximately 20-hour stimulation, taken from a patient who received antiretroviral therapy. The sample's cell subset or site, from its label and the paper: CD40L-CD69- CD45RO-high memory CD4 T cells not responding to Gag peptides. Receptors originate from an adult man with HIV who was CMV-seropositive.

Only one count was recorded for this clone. The chain's CDR3 is CASSPHTRTGSGNTEAFF. Written as DNA, the CDR3 is TGCGCCAGCAGCCCCCACACTAGGACAGGGAGTGGGAACACTGAAGCTTTCTTT. This chain joins TRBV5-1 and TRBJ1-1; TRBD1 matches at 8 bases. V was clipped by 4 bases and J by 1 base; unmatched bases: 15. Germline assignment: CDR1 SGHRS and CDR2 YFSETQ. The CDR3 is 18 amino acids. Full variable domain (missing parts from reference TRBV5-1 and TRBJ1-1): KAGVTQTPRYLIKTRGQQVTLSCSPISGHRSVSWYQQTPGQGLQFLFEYFSETQRNKGNFPGRFSGRQFSNSRSEMNVSTLELGDSALYLCASSPHTRTGSGNTEAFFGQGTRLTVV.

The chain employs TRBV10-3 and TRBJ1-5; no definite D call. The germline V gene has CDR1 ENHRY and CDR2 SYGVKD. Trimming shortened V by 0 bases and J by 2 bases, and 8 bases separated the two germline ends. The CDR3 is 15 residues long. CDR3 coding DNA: TGTGCCATCAGTGAGTCCAGGCGGCGCAATCAGCCCCAGCATTTT. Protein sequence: CAISESRRRNQPQHF.

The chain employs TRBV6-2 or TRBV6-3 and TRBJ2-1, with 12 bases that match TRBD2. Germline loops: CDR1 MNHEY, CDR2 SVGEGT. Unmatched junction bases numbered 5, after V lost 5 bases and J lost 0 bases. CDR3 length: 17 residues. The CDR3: CASSPRTSGTSYNEQFF. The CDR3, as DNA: TGTGCCAGCAGTCCCCGGACTAGCGGGACCTCCTACAATGAGCAGTTCTTC.

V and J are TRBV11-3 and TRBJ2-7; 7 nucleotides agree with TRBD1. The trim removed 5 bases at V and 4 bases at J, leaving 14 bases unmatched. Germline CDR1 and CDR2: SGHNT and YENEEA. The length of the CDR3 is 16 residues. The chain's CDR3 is CASSPKRGRLRYEQYF. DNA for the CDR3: TGTGCCAGCAGCCCAAAAAGGGGGCGCTTACGTTACGAGCAGTACTTC.

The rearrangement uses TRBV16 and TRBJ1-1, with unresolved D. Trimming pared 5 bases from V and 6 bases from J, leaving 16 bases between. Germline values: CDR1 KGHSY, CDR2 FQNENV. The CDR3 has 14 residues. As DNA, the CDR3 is TGTGCCAGCAGCTCCGTCTCCCTTGCGGCTGAAGCTTTCTTT. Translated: CASSSVSLAAEAFF.

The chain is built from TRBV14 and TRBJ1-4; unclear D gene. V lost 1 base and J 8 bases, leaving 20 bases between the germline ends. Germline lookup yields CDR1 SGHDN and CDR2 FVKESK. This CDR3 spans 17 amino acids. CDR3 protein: CASSQGGFSWKGEKLFF. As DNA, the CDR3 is TGTGCCAGCAGCCAAGGGGGATTCTCCTGGAAAGGAGAAAAACTGTTTTTT.

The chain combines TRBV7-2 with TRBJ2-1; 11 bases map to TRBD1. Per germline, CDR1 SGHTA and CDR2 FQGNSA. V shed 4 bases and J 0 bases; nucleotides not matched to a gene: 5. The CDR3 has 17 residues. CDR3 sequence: CASSSGQGVPSYNEQFF. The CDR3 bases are TGTGCCAGCAGCTCGGGACAGGGGGTACCCTCCTACAATGAGCAGTTCTTC.

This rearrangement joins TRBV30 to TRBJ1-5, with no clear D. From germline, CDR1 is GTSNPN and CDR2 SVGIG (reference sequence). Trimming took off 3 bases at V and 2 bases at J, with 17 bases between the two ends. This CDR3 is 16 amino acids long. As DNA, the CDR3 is TGTGCCTGGAGGGTAGCCAACGGTATCCGCAATCAGCCCCAGCATTTT. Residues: CAWRVANGIRNQPQHF.

In DNA, the CDR3 is TGTGCCAGCAGCCCAGTAGAGGTGAGGGGCGGCGAGCAGTACTTC. It translates to CASSPVEVRGGEQYF. V and J are TRBV11-2 and TRBJ2-7; D is perhaps TRBD1 or TRBD2 (5 bases each). Deletions cut 5 bases from V and 6 bases from J, with 20 bases between. Germline CDR1 reads SGHAT; CDR2 reads FQNNGV. The CDR3 contains 15 residues. The complete variable domain, with remaining parts taken from reference TRBV11-2 and TRBJ2-7, reads EAGVAQSPRYKIIEKRQSVAFWCNPISGHATLYWYQQILGQGPKLLIQFQNNGVVDDSQLPKDRFSAERLKGVDSTLKIQPAKLEDSAVYLCASSPVEVRGGEQYFGPGTRLTVT.

The CDR3 reads CASSSTSTDTQYF. In DNA, the CDR3 is TGTGCCAGCAGCTCAACTAGCACAGATACGCAGTATTTT. V usage is TRBV5-4 and J usage is TRBJ2-3, with D unclear. The CDR3 totals 13 residues. The V gene's germline CDR1 is SGHNT and CDR2 YYREEE (reference sequence). V lost 3 bases, J lost 0 bases, and 5 bases lay in between.

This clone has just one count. In nucleotides, the CDR3 is TGTGCCAGTCGACTAGCGGGGGGGCCCCAAGAGACCCAGTACTTC. Amino acid sequence: CASRLAGGPQETQYF. The chain joins TRBV19 to TRBJ2-5; 14 positions match TRBD2. Per germline, CDR1 LNHDA and CDR2 SQIVND (reference sequence). V shed 8 bases and J 1 base; nucleotides not matched to a gene: 3. CDR3 size: 15 residues.

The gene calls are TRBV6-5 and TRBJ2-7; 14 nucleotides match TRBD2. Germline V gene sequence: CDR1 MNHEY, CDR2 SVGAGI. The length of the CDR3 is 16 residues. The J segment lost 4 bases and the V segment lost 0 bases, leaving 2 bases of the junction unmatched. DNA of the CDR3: TGTGCCAGCAGTTACTCGGGACTAGCGGGAGCGTACGAGCAGTACTTC. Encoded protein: CASSYSGLAGAYEQYF.

The CDR3 bases are TGTGCCAGCAGACTAGCGGGAGAAACCGGGGAGCTGTTTTTT. Amino acids: CASRLAGETGELFF. This chain joins TRBV7-3 and TRBJ2-2; 11 bases match TRBD2. CDR1 SGHTA and CDR2 FQGTGA come from the germline V gene. V lost 6 bases, J lost 5 bases, and 2 bases stayed unmatched. The CDR3 is made up of 14 amino acids.

The CDR3 DNA sequence: TGTGCCAGCAGCCGAAGGGACAGGAGCACTGAAGCTTTCTTT. Translation gives CASSRRDRSTEAFF. The chain uses TRBV4-2 and TRBJ1-1, with 8 bases lining up with TRBD1. The CDR3 runs to 14 residues. Germline values: CDR1 LGHNA, CDR2 YNFKEQ. J was trimmed by 4 bases and V by 4 bases; bases with no gene match: 5.